A single sample is the source of the 16 T cell receptor beta chains below, sequenced in a study of blood T cell repertoires in COVID-19. The method was immunoSEQ multiplex PCR; TCRdb's version includes in-frame clones alone and lacks a portion of them. The repertoire holds around 230,000 clones, with 75% to 90% as singletons. Sequenced sample: PBMCs or T cells enriched from blood (not recorded which). Receptors were obtained from a man aged 35 to 55 who had recovered from COVID-19.

As concerns this clone: The same CDR3 can be traced to other DNA sequences in this sample. The V gene is TRBV30, the J gene TRBJ1-5; TRBD1 might be the D (5 bases). Germline V lookup: CDR1 GTSNPN, CDR2 SVGIG (reference sequence). V lost 3 bases, J lost 1 base, and 7 bases lay in between. The length of the CDR3 is 13 residues. CDR3 sequence (DNA): TGTGCCTGGAGCGGGGGAAGCAATCAGCCCCAGCATTTT. It specifies CAWSGGSNQPQHF.

Comment on this clone: The sample carries other DNA sequences with the same CDR3. This chain uses TRBV5-4 with TRBJ2-1; TRBD2 might be the D (6 bases). From germline, CDR1 is SGHNT and CDR2 YYREEE (reference sequence). The V end lost 0 bases, the J end lost 0 bases, and 7 bases lay between the germline ends. The CDR3 contains 15 residues. As DNA, the CDR3 is TGTGCCAGCAGCTTGGACGGGAGCTCCTACAATGAGCAGTTCTTC. It translates to CASSLDGSSYNEQFF.

This chain connects TRBV2 to TRBJ1-6; 7 bases agree with TRBD1. There are 14 residues in the CDR3. Germline CDR1 is SNHLY and CDR2 is FYNNEI. After removal of 4 bases from V and 6 bases from J, the junction contained 3 bases not matched to a gene. DNA of the CDR3: TGTGCCAGCAGTGTAACAGGGGTTAATTCACCCCTCCACTTT. This gives the protein CASSVTGVNSPLHF.

The chain recombines TRBV5-8 with TRBJ2-7, with D possibly TRBD2 on 7 matching bases. Germline V gives CDR1 SGHTS, CDR2 YDEGEE. Trimming cost V 0 bases and J 2 bases, with 12 bases left between them. The CDR3 contains 15 residues. CDR3 nucleotides: TGTGCCAGCAGCTTGGGGCGGGGGCGAGCCTACGAGCAGTACTTC. This encodes CASSLGRGRAYEQYF.

This chain uses TRBV29-1 with TRBJ1-3, with 7 bases that match TRBD1. The CDR3 has 14 residues. Germline V gene sequence: CDR1 SQVTM, CDR2 ANQGSEA. J was trimmed by 2 bases and V by 4 bases; bases with no gene match: 5. CDR3 in amino acids: CSVVGQGAGNTIYF. The DNA for the CDR3 is TGCAGCGTTGTAGGTCAGGGGGCTGGAAACACCATATATTTT.

As to this clone: A read error may account for a junction end that differs from germline. The rearrangement links TRBV7-9 to TRBJ2-1; 9 positions match TRBD2. Germline-derived CDR1 and CDR2 are SEHNR and FQNEAQ (reference sequence). The CDR3 has 14 amino acids. CDR3 amino acids: CASSLLAGHIVHLF. CDR3 DNA sequence: TGTGCCAGCAGCTTACTAGCGGGGCATATAGTCCATCTCTTC.

This chain uses TRBV9 with TRBJ1-5; D is perhaps TRBD1 (5 bases). Germline CDR1 is SGDLS and CDR2 is YYNGEE. CDR3 size: 15 residues. Trimming pared 0 bases from V and 5 bases from J, leaving 12 bases between. The CDR3 DNA reads TGTGCCAGCAGCGTAGGTGGCAGGGTCGATCAGCCCCAGCATTTT. It specifies CASSVGGRVDQPQHF.

In this sample, this clone turned up once. This chain uses TRBV18 with TRBJ2-3; 8 bases map to TRBD2. There are 13 residues in the CDR3. The ends lost 6 bases at V and 3 bases at J; junction bases unmatched: 2. Germline loops: CDR1 KGHSH, CDR2 LQKENI. This CDR3 is CASSGGGTDTQYF. CDR3 DNA: TGTGCCAGCTCCGGGGGGGGAACAGATACGCAGTATTTT. The whole variable domain, filled in from reference TRBV18 and TRBJ2-3, reads NAGVMQNPRHLVRRRGQEARLRCSPMKGHSHVYWYRQLPEEGLKFMVYLQKENIIDESGMPKERFSAEFPKEGPSILRIQQVVRGDSAAYFCASSGGGTDTQYFGPGTRLTVL.

V gene TRBV10-3 combines with J gene TRBJ2-1; TRBD2 matches 8 bases. The germline V gene has CDR1 ENHRY and CDR2 SYGVKD. V trimming: 4 bases; J trimming: 0 bases; junction bases outside the gene matches: 5. The CDR3 runs to 16 residues. The CDR3 nucleotides are TGTGCCATCAGTGGGCCTAGCGGGTACTCCTACAATGAGCAGTTCTTC. It encodes CAISGPSGYSYNEQFF.

This chain uses TRBV2 with TRBJ2-5, with TRBD1 as a possible D gene (5 bases). Deletions cut 6 bases from V and 4 bases from J, with 18 bases between. CDR3 length: 15 amino acids. Germline loops: CDR1 SNHLY, CDR2 FYNNEI. The CDR3 here is CASSNPGSQGETQYF. The CDR3 coding sequence is TGTGCCAGCAGCAACCCCGGATCCCAGGGAGAGACCCAGTACTTC.

CDR3 residues: CSAPGFNNEQFF. DNA of the CDR3: TGCAGCGCCCCGGGATTCAACAATGAGCAGTTCTTC. The genes are TRBV29-1 and TRBJ2-1, with D perhaps TRBD2 (5 bases). Looked up from germline, CDR1 is SQVTM and CDR2 is ANQGSEA. V lost 7 bases, J lost 5 bases, and 12 bases lay in between. The CDR3 totals 12 residues.

This rearrangement joins TRBV30 to TRBJ1-3; D unclear. V was clipped by 2 bases and J by 0 bases, with 8 bases between them. This CDR3 is built from 14 residues. Per germline, CDR1 GTSNPN and CDR2 SVGIG (reference sequence). The CDR3 DNA sequence: TGTGCCTGGAGTCCAGTGTACTCTGGAAACACCATATATTTT. This gives the protein CAWSPVYSGNTIYF. Variable domain in full (rest from reference TRBV30 and TRBJ1-3): SQTIHQWPATLVQPVGSPLSLECTVEGTSNPNLYWYRQAAGRGLQLLFYSVGIGQISSEVPQNLSASRPQDRQFILSSKKLLLSDSGFYLCAWSPVYSGNTIYFGEGSWLTVV.

The chain links TRBV29-1 to TRBJ1-5, with 7 bases lining up with TRBD1. The CDR3 is 14 residues long. The germline gives CDR1 SQVTM, CDR2 ANQGSEA. V lost 4 bases to trimming and J lost 1 base; unmatched junction nucleotides: 4. CDR3 DNA: TGCAGCGTTGGGGCAGGGGGGAGCAATCAGCCCCAGCATTTT. It is translated as CSVGAGGSNQPQHF. The full variable domain, rest sourced from reference TRBV29-1 and TRBJ1-5, is SAVISQKPSRDICQRGTSLTIQCQVDSQVTMMFWYRQQPGQSLTLIATANQGSEATYESGFVIDKFPISRPNLTFSTLTVSNMSPEDSSIYLCSVGAGGSNQPQHFGDGTRLSIL.

This clone was seen more than once but under ten times. V gene TRBV7-9 combines with J gene TRBJ2-2, with D maybe TRBD2 (5 bases). V was pared by 6 bases and J by 3 bases, with 11 bases between. This CDR3 region has 14 residues. CDR1 is SEHNR, CDR2 FQNEAQ, per germline (reference sequence). The CDR3 bases are TGTGCCAGCAGGGTAGTGGAGGACACCGGGGAGCTGTTTTTT. Translation: CASRVVEDTGELFF.

J is TRBJ1-5 and V is TRBV28; weak D call: TRBD1 (5 bases). Deletions cut 7 bases from V and 0 bases from J, with 13 bases between. The germline CDR1 and CDR2 sequences are MDHEN and SYDVKM. This CDR3 is built from 15 residues. CDR3 residues: CASTLFDSSNQPQHF. In DNA, the CDR3 is TGTGCCAGCACCCTGTTTGACAGTAGCAATCAGCCCCAGCATTTT.

J is TRBJ1-1 and V is TRBV30, with TRBD1 as a possible D gene (5 bases). V was clipped by 2 bases and J by 5 bases, with 9 bases between them. CDR1 GTSNPN and CDR2 SVGIG come from the germline V gene (reference sequence). The CDR3 is made up of 12 amino acids. The CDR3 sequence is CAWSPGGTEAFF. CDR3 sequence (DNA): TGTGCCTGGAGTCCGGGGGGAACTGAAGCTTTCTTT.